A selection of T cell receptor beta chains follows, all from one sample in a study of blood T cell repertoires in COVID-19. Sequenced by immunoSEQ multiplex PCR; TCRdb stores in-frame clones only, minus some. Of approximately 53,000 clones listed, around 89% were seen once; the top ten hold around 2.1%. The specimen was peripheral blood. The receptors stem from a human donor in a cohort sampled during active COVID-19. CDR3s include the opening cysteine and the closing phenylalanine or tryptophan.

v_call: TRBV29-1
j_call: TRBJ2-2
cdr3_aa: CSVTARGTGVDGELFF

v_call: TRBV9
j_call: TRBJ2-3
cdr3_aa: CASSETGGRDTQYF

v_call: TRBV13
j_call: TRBJ2-3
cdr3_aa: CASSLVTGGPTDTQYF

v_call: TRBV10-1
j_call: TRBJ1-4
cdr3_aa: CASSFPRKRSAGEKLFF

v_call: TRBV30
j_call: TRBJ2-2
cdr3_aa: CAWADAKGQITGELFF

v_call: TRBV7-2
j_call: TRBJ1-4
cdr3_aa: CASSRDPGLNEKLFF

v_call: TRBV5-1
j_call: TRBJ2-1
cdr3_aa: CASSTPGDEQFF

v_call: TRBV6-1
j_call: TRBJ2-7
cdr3_aa: CASSEAATGGYEQYF

v_call: TRBV15
j_call: TRBJ2-3
cdr3_aa: CATSRVVWRGDGNSTDTQYF

v_call: TRBV7-9
j_call: TRBJ2-7
cdr3_aa: CASSLSQGRDEQYF

v_call: TRBV5-4
j_call: TRBJ2-1
cdr3_aa: CASSLKKGLAGVNNEQFF